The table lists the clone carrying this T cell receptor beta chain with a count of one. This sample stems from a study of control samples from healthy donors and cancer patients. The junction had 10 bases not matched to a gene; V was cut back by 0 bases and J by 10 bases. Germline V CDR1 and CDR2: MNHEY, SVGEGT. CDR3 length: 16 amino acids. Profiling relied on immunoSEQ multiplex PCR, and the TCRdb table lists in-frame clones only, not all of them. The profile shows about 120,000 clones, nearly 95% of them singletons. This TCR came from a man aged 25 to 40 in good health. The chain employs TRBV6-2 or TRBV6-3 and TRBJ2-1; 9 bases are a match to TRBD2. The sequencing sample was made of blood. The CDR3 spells CASSYSSPAGGSEQFF. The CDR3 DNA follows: TGTGCCAGCAGTTACTCGAGTCCAGCGGGGGGTAGCGAGCAGTTCTTC.